Below, 8 T cell receptor beta chains from the same sample are listed, as sequenced in a study of T cell responses to AZD1222 COVID-19 vaccine (dated by TCRdb to about 2021). Read against the paper, the sample's time point label means: baseline before first vaccination. This specimen's treatment or condition label, per the study, means: meningococcal conjugate vaccine given as trial control. The library was generated by the immunoSEQ multiplex PCR assay. The table comes from immuneACCESS by way of TCRdb, which keeps in-frame sequences with V and J called. Part of the clones is missing from these tables; in studies checked, under half for an unresolved V gene and the rest for unknown reasons. For this sample the table gives about 120,000 clones, of which around 85% were detected only once. The top ten constitute about 4% of the sample. The sample in question was peripheral blood, obtained on day 0 of MenACWY control vaccination. Receptor source: an adult in good health.

The chain is built from TRBV4-2 and TRBJ2-6; 8 bases are a match to TRBD1. This CDR3 contains 20 residues. The ends lost 0 bases at V and 0 bases at J; junction bases unmatched: 10. Germline CDR1 LGHNA, CDR2 YNFKEQ. The CDR3 spells CASSQDSKGTGASGANVLTF. The CDR3, as DNA: TGTGCCAGCAGCCAAGATTCAAAAGGGACAGGAGCCTCTGGGGCCAACGTCCTGACTTTC.

The CDR3 DNA follows: TGCGCCAGCAGCTCACAGGGGAACTCCTACGAGCAGTACTTC. Its translation is CASSSQGNSYEQYF. The chain is built from TRBV5-1 and TRBJ2-7; the match to TRBD1 covers 7 bases. From germline, CDR1 is SGHRS and CDR2 YFSETQ. J gave up 0 bases and V 3 bases, and 3 bases lay outside the gene matches. CDR3 length equals 14 residues.

A note on this clone: Germline is not matched at one junction end, which may reflect a read error. V and J are TRBV15 and TRBJ1-1; the D is unclear. The germline V gene encodes CDR1 LNHNV and CDR2 YYDKDF (reference sequence). The CDR3 is 16 amino acids. The CDR3 DNA sequence: TGTGCCACCAGCAGAGGGGCTGGAGGACCTGCTAGGGTGGGGAGATTT. Its translation is CATSRGAGGPARVGRF.

V gene TRBV6-2 or TRBV6-3 combines with J gene TRBJ2-5; 9 bases are a match to TRBD2. V shed 6 bases, J shed 4 bases, and the junction held 15 bases outside the gene matches. The CDR3 loop spans 17 amino acids. Per the germline V gene, CDR1 is MNHEY and CDR2 is SVGEGT. The CDR3 region is CASSFTLASGEGETQYF. The CDR3 DNA is TGTGCCAGCAGCTTTACTTTGGCTAGCGGGGAAGGAGAGACCCAGTACTTC.

This sequence joins TRBV28 and TRBJ1-1; unclear D gene. This CDR3 has 11 amino acids. The germline gives CDR1 MDHEN, CDR2 SYDVKM. V gave up 5 bases and J gave up 4 bases, with 5 bases separating them. The CDR3 protein is CASSIATEAFF. In DNA form, the CDR3 reads TGTGCCAGCAGTATTGCCACTGAAGCTTTCTTT.

V gene TRBV7-2 combines with J gene TRBJ2-3; TRBD2 is a possible D gene (5 bases). CDR1 is SGHTA and CDR2 is FQGNSA in the germline V gene. V dropped 5 bases and J dropped 4 bases, with 13 bases sitting between them. This CDR3 comprises 14 residues. The CDR3, as DNA: TGTGCCAGCAGCCCCCAGTGGGGAGCAGATACGCAGTATTTT. Translation gives CASSPQWGADTQYF.

This clone has only one observation. The V and J genes are TRBV7-8 and TRBJ1-3; possibly TRBD1 for D (6 bases). CDR1 is SGHVS, CDR2 FQNEAQ, per germline. Trimming stripped 4 bases from V and 0 bases from J, with 13 bases between. The CDR3 loop spans 16 amino acids. The CDR3 reads CASSSRQVTSGNTIYF. The CDR3 coding sequence is TGTGCCAGCAGCTCAAGACAGGTTACCTCTGGAAACACCATATATTTT. Variable domain in full (rest from reference TRBV7-8 and TRBJ1-3): GAGVSQSPRYKVAKRGQDVALRCDPISGHVSLFWYQQALGQGPEFLTYFQNEAQLDKSGLPSDRFFAERPEGSVSTLKIQRTQQEDSAVYLCASSSRQVTSGNTIYFGEGSWLTVV.

This chain connects TRBV27 to TRBJ1-1; 7 nucleotides line up with TRBD1. Per germline, CDR1 MNHEY and CDR2 SMNVEV (reference sequence). Trimming cost V 5 bases and J 5 bases; bases outside gene matches: 8. This CDR3 is built from 14 residues. The CDR3 bases are TGTGCCAGCAGTCCCGCAGGGGGTTTGACTGAAGCTTTCTTT. This translates into CASSPAGGLTEAFF.